This T cell receptor beta chain appears in the sequencing data of a study of Graves' ophthalmopathy and Graves' hyperthyroidism. The study's findings and limits: The blood repertoire also included most expanded thyroid clonotypes above 0.001 frequency. Ophthalmopathy cases were distinguished from stable hyperthyroidism by a 13-signature model, reaching around 88% sensitivity and about 80% specificity.

For repertoire sequencing, the TCR beta CDR3 regions were amplified from RNA transcripts. HTBI primers were used in a first-round RT-PCR, which preceded a second-round multiplex PCR. In TCRdb, the multiplex PCR reads were re-called with MiXCR into one record per CDR3 protein. The table lists 680,000 or so distinct CDR3 sequences, approximately 21% of them singletons, with more than 5.5% in the top ten. Germline V gene data show CDR1 as SGHTA and CDR2 as FQGNSA. The CDR3 length is 13 residues. Between the trimmed V and J ends, which lost 7 bases and 3 bases, there was a span of 13 bases. Certain patients were not enrolled. These were patients with other autoimmune diseases, uncontrolled infections, pregnancy or lactation. This clonotype has at least ten counts. What it recognizes is unknown.

This clonotype was sampled from a woman between 18 and 29 years old with stable Graves' hyperthyroidism. Some clones in this sample may be carry-over from other donors' samples. The sequencing input was peripheral blood. V and J are TRBV7-2 and TRBJ2-7; D ambiguous. CDR3 sequence reads: CASIDTDRYEQYF. The CDR3 nucleotides read TGTGCCAGCATCGACACGGACCGCTACGAGCAGTACTTC. The full variable domain, with the rest looked up from reference TRBV7-2 and TRBJ2-7, is GAGVSQSPSNKVTEKGKDVELRCDPISGHTALYWYRQSLGQGLEFLIYFQGNSAPDKSGLPSDRFSAERTGGSVSTLTIQRTQQEDSAVYLCASIDTDRYEQYFGPGTRLTVT.